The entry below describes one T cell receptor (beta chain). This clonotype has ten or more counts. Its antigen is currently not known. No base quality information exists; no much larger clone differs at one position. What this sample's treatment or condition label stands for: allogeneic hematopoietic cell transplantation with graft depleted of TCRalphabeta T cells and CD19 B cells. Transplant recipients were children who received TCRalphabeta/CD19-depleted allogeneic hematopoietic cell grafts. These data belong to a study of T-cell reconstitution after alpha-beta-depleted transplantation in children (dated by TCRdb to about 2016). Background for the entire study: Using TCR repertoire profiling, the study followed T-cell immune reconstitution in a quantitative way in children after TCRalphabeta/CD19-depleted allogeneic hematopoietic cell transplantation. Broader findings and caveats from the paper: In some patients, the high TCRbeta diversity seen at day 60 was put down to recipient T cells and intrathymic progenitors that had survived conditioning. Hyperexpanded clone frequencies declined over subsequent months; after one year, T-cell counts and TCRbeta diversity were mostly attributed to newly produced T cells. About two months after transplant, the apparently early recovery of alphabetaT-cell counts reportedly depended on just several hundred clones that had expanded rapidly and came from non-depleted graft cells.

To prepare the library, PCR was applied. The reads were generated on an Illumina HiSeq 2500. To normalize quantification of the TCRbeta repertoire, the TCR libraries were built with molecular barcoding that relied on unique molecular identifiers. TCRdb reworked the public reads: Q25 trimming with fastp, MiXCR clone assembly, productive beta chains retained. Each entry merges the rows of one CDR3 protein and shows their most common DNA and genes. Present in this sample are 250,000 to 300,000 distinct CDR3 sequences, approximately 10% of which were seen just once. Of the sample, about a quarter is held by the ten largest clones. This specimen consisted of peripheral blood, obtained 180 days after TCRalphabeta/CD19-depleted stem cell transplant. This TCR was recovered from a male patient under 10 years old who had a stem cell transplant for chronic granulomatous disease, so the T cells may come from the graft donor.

The DNA sequence is as follows: TGTGCCAGTAGCGGACAGGGGAAGTACAATGAGCAGTTCTTC. Translated, it reads CASSGQGKYNEQFF. The chain is encoded by TRBV19 joined to TRBJ2-1, with TRBD1 matching 9 junction bases. Here V drops 6 bases and J drops 4 bases, and the junction holds 4 bases not matched to any gene. According to the germline V gene (reference sequence), CDR1 reads LNHDA and CDR2 reads SQIVND. The CDR3, from cysteine to phenylalanine, totals 14 residues. Only the CDR3 DNA is retained, 42 bases long and in frame from the first base. Full variable domain (CDR3 extended with the reference TRBV19 and TRBJ2-1 proteins): DGGITQSPKYLFRKEGQNVTLSCEQNLNHDAMYWYRQDPGQGLRLIYYSQIVNDFQKGDIAEGYSVSREKKESFPLTVTSAQKNPTAFYLCASSGQGKYNEQFFGPGTRLTVL.